These 10 T cell receptor beta chains were all obtained from the same sample, sequenced in a study of beta chain features in type 1 diabetes. Notes on the study in general: In every one of the four CD4+ subsets, TCRB CDR3s were moderately but significantly shorter in Type 1 diabetes patients.

Their specific antigens are unknown. Sequencing targeted expressed TCRB transcripts, as all isolated RNA had been reverse transcribed. The method was immunoSEQ multiplex PCR; TCRdb's version includes in-frame clones alone and lacks a portion of them. The sample consists of 500,000 to 850,000 clones, about 14% of them appearing once. Sequenced: naive CD4+ T cells from blood. Receptor source: a man in his late teens or twenties with type 1 diabetes.

V is TRBV6-1 and J is TRBJ1-2, with a possible D match to TRBD1 (5 bases). The V end was cut by 1 base, the J end by 0 bases, with 18 bases between. Germline V gene lookup returns CDR1 MNHNS and CDR2 SASEGT. This CDR3 spans 18 amino acids. The CDR3 region is CASSEVAGRINPNYGYTF. The CDR3 DNA follows: TGTGCCAGCAGTGAAGTTGCGGGACGTATCAACCCTAACTATGGCTACACCTTC.

This clone has only a few counts. This chain links TRBV30 with TRBJ1-5; tentatively, D is TRBD1 (5 bases). This CDR3 contains 14 residues. Germline assignment: CDR1 GTSNPN and CDR2 SVGIG (reference sequence). V was shortened by 0 bases and J by 6 bases, with 12 bases between the two germline ends. CDR3 sequence reads: CAWSVPGGTQPQHF. For the CDR3, the DNA is TGTGCCTGGAGTGTACCTGGGGGAACTCAGCCCCAGCATTTT.

V gene TRBV6-1 combines with J gene TRBJ2-1; 7 nucleotides line up with TRBD2. The J segment lost 0 bases and the V segment lost 4 bases, leaving 9 bases of the junction unmatched. CDR1 is MNHNS and CDR2 is SASEGT in the germline V gene. The CDR3 runs 17 residues. The CDR3 DNA reads as TGTGCCAGCAGTGCGAAACTAGCGACGAGCTCCTACAATGAGCAGTTCTTC. Translation gives CASSAKLATSSYNEQFF.

This clone was detected a few times. CDR3 in amino acids: CASSTTGGTDTQYF. CDR3 nucleotide sequence: TGTGCCAGCTCTACAACCGGGGGCACAGATACGCAGTATTTT. This chain connects TRBV11-2 to TRBJ2-3; D is perhaps TRBD2 (5 bases). V was shortened by 8 bases and J by 1 base, with 13 bases between the two germline ends. The germline CDR1 and CDR2 sequences are SGHAT and FQNNGV. The CDR3 sequence is 14 residues long.

The V and J genes are TRBV7-2 and TRBJ2-3, with D hard to call. The germline V gene has CDR1 SGHTA and CDR2 FQGNSA. This CDR3 comprises 13 residues. With 3 bases removed from V and 1 base from J, the gap between germline ends came to 5 bases. Written as DNA, the CDR3 is TGTGCCAGCAGCTTCCTAGGCACAGATACGCAGTATTTT. Translation gives CASSFLGTDTQYF.

Here the CDR3 reads CASSVDPNSRETEAFF. CDR3 nucleotide sequence: TGTGCCAGCAGCGTAGATCCCAACAGCAGGGAGACTGAAGCTTTCTTT. The rearrangement links TRBV9 to TRBJ1-1; D might be TRBD1 (5 bases). The CDR3 covers 16 residues. V was clipped by 0 bases and J by 5 bases, with 17 bases between them. Germline CDR1 reads SGDLS; CDR2 reads YYNGEE.

The chain joins TRBV7-2 to TRBJ2-7, with D maybe TRBD1 (6 bases). This CDR3 spans 15 amino acids. Germline V gene sequence: CDR1 SGHTA, CDR2 FQGNSA. The V end was cut by 1 base, the J end by 2 bases, with 12 bases between. In DNA form, the CDR3 reads TGTGCCAGCAGCTTAGAAGGGGGTAGCGCCTACGAGCAGTACTTC. It codes for CASSLEGGSAYEQYF.

The gene calls are TRBV30 and TRBJ1-5; D is ambiguous. V lost 0 bases to trimming and J lost 8 bases, with 14 bases between them. Germline V gene data show CDR1 as GTSNPN and CDR2 as SVGIG (reference sequence). CDR3 size: 14 residues. The CDR3 bases are TGTGCCTGGAGTGTACTAGCGGCGGGAGAGCCCCAGCATTTT. It is translated as CAWSVLAAGEPQHF.

This rearrangement joins TRBV4-3 to TRBJ2-2; TRBD2 might be the D (5 bases). V lost 3 bases, J lost 4 bases, and 12 bases lay in between. Per germline, CDR1 LGHNA and CDR2 YSLEER. The CDR3 contains 15 residues. DNA of the CDR3: TGCGCCAGCAGCCACTCGAGTAGCGCCACCGGGGAGCTGTTTTTT. This gives the protein CASSHSSSATGELFF.

In its sample, this clone was seen a few times. The rearrangement joins TRBV6-6 to TRBJ1-5; D remains ambiguous. The CDR3 contains 15 residues. V was shortened by 2 bases and J by 4 bases, with 12 bases between the two germline ends. The V gene's germline CDR1 is MNHNY and CDR2 SVGAGI (reference sequence). The CDR3 DNA is TGTGCCAGCAGTTACCCACACGGGGATAATCAGCCCCAGCATTTT. Its translation is CASSYPHGDNQPQHF.